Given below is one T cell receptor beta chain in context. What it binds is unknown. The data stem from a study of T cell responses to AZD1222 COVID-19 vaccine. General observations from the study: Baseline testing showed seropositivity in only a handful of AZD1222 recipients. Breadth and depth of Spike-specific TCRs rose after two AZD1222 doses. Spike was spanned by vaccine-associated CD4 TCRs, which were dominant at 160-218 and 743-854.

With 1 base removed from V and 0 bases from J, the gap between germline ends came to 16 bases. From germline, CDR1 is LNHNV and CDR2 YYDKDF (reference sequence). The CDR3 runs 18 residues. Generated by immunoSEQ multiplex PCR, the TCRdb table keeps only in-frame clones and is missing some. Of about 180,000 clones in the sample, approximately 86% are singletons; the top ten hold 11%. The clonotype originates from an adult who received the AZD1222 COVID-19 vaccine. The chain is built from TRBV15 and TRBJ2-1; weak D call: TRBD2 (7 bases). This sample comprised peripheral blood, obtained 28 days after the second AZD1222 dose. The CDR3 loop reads CATSRGLEGGSSYNEQFF. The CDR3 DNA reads TGTGCCACCAGCAGAGGGTTGGAGGGGGGGAGCTCCTACAATGAGCAGTTCTTC.